Sequencing of this TCR beta chain was carried out in a study of metastatic and nonmetastatic thyroid tumors. Overall study: Peripheral blood and tumor or nodule samples from malignant and benign thyroid patients were compared. The study's findings and limits: The reported finding was significantly higher TCR beta diversity in malignant thyroid tumors relative to benign nodules, in blood and tumor.

In its sample, this clone ranks as medium-sized. The antigen is not known. Ahead of thyroid surgery, no patient had received treatment of any kind. This CDR3 contains 13 residues. Trimming took 6 bases from V and 6 from J; bases not matched to a gene: 7. CDR1 SNHLY and CDR2 FYNNEI come from the germline V gene. As handled by the study authors: The study built a papillary thyroid cancer distant-metastasis classifier from CDR3 differences across clinicopathological groups. TCRdb re-called clones from the PCR reads using MiXCR. TCRdb, not the authors, supplied the V and J calls. In the table there are approximately 19,000 clones, 15% to 20% of which are singletons.

The chain links TRBV2 to TRBJ1-2; 7 nucleotides agree with TRBD1. The receptor was isolated from a female donor with papillary thyroid cancer or a benign thyroid nodule (not recorded which). Some clones in this sample may be carry-over from other donors' samples. Sequenced: blood. CDR3 region: CASRGQESDGYTF. The CDR3 nucleotides are TGTGCCAGCAGAGGACAGGAGTCGGATGGCTACACCTTC.